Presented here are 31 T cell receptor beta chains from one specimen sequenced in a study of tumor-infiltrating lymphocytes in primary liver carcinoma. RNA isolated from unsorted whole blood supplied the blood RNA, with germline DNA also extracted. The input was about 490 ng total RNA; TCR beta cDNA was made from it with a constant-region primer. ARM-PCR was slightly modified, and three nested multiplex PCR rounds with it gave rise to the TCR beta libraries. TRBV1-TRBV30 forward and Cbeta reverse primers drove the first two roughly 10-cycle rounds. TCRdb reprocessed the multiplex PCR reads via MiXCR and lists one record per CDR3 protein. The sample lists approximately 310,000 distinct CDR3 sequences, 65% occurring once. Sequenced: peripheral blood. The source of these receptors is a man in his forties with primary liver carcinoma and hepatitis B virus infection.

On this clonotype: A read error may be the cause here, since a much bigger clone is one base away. DNA of the CDR3: TGCAACGTTGGGACAGACGACGAGCAGTACTTC. Translation gives CNVGTDDEQYF. This chain links TRBV29-1 with TRBJ2-7, with 7 nucleotides matching TRBD1. The germline gives CDR1 SQVTM, CDR2 ANQGSEA. CDR3 length: 11 amino acids.

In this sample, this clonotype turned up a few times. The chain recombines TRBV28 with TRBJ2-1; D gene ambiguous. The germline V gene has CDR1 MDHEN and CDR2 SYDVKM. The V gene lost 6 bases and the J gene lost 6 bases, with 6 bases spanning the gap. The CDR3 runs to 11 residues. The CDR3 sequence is CASSQINEQFF. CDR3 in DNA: TGTGCCAGCAGCCAAATCAATGAGCAGTTCTTC.

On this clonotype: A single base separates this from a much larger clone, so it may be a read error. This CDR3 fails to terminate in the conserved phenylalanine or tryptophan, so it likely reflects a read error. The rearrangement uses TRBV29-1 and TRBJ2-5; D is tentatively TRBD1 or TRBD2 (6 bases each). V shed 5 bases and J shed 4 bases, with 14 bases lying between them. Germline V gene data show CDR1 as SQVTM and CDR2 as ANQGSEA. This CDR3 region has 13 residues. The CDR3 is CSVTRGGLETQYL. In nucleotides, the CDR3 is TGCAGCGTTACTAGAGGGGGGTTAGAGACCCAGTACTTA.

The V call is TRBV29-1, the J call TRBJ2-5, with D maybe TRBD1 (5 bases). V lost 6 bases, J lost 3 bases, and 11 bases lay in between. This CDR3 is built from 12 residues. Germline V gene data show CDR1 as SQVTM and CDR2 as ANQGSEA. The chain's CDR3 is CSVLTVKETQYF. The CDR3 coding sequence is TGCAGCGTGTTGACAGTTAAAGAGACCCAGTACTTC.

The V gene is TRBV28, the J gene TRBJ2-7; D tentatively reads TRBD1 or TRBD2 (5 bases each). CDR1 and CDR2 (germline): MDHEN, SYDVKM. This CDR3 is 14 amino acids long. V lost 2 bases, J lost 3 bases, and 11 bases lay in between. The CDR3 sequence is CASSLGGVRYEQYF. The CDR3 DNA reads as TGTGCCAGCAGTTTAGGGGGAGTTCGCTACGAGCAGTACTTC.

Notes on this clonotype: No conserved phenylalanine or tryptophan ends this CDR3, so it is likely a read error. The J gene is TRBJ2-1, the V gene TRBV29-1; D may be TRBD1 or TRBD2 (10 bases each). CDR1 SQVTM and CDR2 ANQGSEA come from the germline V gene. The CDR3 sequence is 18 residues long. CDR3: CSVDETGGRLAGDNVQFL. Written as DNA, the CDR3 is TGCAGCGTTGACGAGACAGGGGGCAGGCTAGCGGGAGACAATGTGCAGTTCCTC.

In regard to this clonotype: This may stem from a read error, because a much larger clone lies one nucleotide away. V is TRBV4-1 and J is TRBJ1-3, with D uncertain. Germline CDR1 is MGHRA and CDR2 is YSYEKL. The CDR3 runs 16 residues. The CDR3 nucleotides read TGCGCCAGCTGCCAATTGGTGGAAAAGTCTGGAAACACCATATATTTT. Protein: CASCQLVEKSGNTIYF.

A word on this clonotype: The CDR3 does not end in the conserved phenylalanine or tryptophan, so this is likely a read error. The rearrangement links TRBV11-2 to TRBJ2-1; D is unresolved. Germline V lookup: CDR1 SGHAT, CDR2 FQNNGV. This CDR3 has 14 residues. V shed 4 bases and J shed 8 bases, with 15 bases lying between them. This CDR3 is CASSSRRSRDEQFL. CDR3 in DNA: TGTGCCAGCAGCTCCAGACGGTCTCGGGATGAGCAGTTCCTC.

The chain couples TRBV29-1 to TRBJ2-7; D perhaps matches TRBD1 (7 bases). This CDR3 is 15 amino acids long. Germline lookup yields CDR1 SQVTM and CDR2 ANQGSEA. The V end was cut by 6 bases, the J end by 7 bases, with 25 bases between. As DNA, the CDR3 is TGCAGCGTCCGCAGGGGGAACAGGAGGGTCTTTGAGCAGTACTTC. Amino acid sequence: CSVRRGNRRVFEQYF.

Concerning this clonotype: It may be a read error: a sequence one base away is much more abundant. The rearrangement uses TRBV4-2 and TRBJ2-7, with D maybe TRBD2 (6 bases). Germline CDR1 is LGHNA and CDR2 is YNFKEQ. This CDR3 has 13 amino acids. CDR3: CPSSVGTYYEQYF. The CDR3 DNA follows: TGTCCCAGCAGTGTTGGGACTTACTACGAGCAGTACTTC.

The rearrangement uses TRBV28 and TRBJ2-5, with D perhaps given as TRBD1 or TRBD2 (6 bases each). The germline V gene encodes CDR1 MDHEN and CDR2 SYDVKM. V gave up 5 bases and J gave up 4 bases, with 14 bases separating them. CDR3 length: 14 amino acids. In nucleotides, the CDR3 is TGTGCCAGCAGTCCGGGGGCAATACGAGAGACCCAGTACTTC. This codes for CASSPGAIRETQYF. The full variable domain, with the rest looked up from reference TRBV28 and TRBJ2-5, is DVKVTQSSRYLVKRTGEKVFLECVQDMDHENMFWYRQDPGLGLRLIYFSYDVKMKEKGDIPEGYSVSREKKERFSLILESASTNQTSMYLCASSPGAIRETQYFGPGTRLLVL.

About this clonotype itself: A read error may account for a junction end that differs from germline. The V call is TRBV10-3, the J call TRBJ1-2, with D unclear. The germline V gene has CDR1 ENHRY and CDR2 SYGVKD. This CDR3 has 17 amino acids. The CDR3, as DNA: TGTGCTATCAGTGAGTACACGATGGGTGTTTCTAACTATGGCTACACCTTC. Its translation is CAISEYTMGVSNYGYTF.

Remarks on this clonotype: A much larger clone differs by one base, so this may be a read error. The CDR3 sequence: CASTLRTVVGGYTF. The CDR3 DNA reads as TGTGCCAGCACCTTGAGGACAGTGGTCGGGGGCTACACCTTC. The chain uses TRBV5-6 and TRBJ1-2, with D perhaps matching TRBD1 (6 bases). This CDR3 is 14 amino acids long. Germline V gene lookup returns CDR1 SGHDT and CDR2 YYEEEE.

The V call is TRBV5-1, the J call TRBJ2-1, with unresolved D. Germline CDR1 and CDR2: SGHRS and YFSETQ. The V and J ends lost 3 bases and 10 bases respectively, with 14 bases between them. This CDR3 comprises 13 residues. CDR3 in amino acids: CASSWSSSNEQFF. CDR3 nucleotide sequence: TGCGCCAGCAGCTGGTCGAGTAGCAACGAGCAGTTCTTC. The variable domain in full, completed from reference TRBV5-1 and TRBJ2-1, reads KAGVTQTPRYLIKTRGQQVTLSCSPISGHRSVSWYQQTPGQGLQFLFEYFSETQRNKGNFPGRFSGRQFSNSRSEMNVSTLELGDSALYLCASSWSSSNEQFFGPGTRLTVL.

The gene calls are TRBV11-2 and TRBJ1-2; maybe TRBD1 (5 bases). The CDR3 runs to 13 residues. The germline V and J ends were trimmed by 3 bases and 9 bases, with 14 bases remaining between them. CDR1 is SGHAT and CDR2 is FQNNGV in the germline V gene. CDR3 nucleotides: TGTGCCAGCAGCTTTCGGGACGGCACTCGCTACACCTTC. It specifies CASSFRDGTRYTF.

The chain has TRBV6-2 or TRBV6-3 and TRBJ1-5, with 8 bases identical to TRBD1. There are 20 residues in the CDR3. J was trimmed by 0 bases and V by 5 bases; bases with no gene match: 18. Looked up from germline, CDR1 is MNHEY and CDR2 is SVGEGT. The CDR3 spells CASSPYSRDRMPYSNQPQHF. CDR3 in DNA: TGTGCCAGCAGTCCATACTCTCGGGACAGGATGCCCTATAGCAATCAGCCCCAGCATTTT.

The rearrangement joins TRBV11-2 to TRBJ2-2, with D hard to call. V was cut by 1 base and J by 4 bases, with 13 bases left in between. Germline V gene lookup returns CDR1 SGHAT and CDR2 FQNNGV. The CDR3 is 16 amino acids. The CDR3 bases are TGTGCCAGCAGCTTAGCTCGAATGGCGCCCACCGGGGAGCTGTTTTTT. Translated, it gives CASSLARMAPTGELFF.

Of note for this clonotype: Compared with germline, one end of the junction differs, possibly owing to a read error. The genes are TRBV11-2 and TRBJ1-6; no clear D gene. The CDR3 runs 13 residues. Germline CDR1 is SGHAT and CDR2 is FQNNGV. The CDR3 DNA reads TGTGCCAGCAGGTTAGATCGGGGTTCACCCCTCCACTTT. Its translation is CASRLDRGSPLHF.

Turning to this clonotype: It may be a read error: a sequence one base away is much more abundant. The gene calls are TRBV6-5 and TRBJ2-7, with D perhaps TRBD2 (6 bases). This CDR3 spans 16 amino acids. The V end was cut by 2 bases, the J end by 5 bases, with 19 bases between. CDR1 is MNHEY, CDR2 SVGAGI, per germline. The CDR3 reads CASSYKLRASADEQYF. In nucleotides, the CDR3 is TGTGCCAGCAGTTACAAGCTGCGGGCTAGCGCTGACGAGCAGTACTTC.

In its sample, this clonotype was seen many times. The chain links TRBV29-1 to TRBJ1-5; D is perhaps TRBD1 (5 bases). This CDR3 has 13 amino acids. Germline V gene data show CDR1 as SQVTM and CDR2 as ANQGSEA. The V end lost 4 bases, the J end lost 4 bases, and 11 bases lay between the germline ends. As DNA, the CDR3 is TGCAGCGTTGGCTGGGGCGCGAATCAGCCCCAGCATTTT. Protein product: CSVGWGANQPQHF.

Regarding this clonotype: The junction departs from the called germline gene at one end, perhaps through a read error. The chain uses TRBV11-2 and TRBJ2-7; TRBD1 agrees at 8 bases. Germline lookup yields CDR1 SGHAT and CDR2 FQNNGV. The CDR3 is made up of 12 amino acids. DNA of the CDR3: TGTGTCAGCAGCCCAGACAGGGGCGAGCAGTACTTC. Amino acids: CVSSPDRGEQYF.

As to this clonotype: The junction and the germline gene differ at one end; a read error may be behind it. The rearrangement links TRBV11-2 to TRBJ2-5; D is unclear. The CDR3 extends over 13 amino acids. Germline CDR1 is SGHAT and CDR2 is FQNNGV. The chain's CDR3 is CTSSFRLQETQYF. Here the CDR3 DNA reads TGTACCAGCAGCTTTAGACTTCAGGAGACCCAGTACTTC.

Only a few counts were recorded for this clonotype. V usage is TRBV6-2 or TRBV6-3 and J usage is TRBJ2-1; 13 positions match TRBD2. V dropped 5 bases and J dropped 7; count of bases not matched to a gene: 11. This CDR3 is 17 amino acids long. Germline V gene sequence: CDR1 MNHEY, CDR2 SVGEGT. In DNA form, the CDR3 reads TGTGCCAGCAGTCCTGGGACTAGCGGGATTGTTAGGAATGAGCAGTTCTTC. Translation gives CASSPGTSGIVRNEQFF.

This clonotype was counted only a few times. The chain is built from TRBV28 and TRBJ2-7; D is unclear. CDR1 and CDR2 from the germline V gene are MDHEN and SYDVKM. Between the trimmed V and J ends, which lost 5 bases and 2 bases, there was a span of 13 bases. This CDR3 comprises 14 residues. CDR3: CASSPGGMAYEQYF. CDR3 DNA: TGTGCCAGCAGTCCAGGCGGAATGGCCTACGAGCAGTACTTC.

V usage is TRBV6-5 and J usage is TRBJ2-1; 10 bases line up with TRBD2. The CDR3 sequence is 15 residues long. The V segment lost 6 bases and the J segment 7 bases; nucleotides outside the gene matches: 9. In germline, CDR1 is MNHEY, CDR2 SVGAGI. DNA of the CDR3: TGTGCCAGCAGGCGGCTAGCGGGAGAGGGAAATGAGCAGTTCTTC. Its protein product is CASRRLAGEGNEQFF.

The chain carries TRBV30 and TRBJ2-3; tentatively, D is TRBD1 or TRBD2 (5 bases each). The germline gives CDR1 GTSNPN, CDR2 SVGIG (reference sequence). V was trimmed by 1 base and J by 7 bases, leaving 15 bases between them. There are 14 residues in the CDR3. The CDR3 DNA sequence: TGTGCCTGGAGTGCCGGGACGACTTCGAATACGCAGTATTTT. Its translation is CAWSAGTTSNTQYF.

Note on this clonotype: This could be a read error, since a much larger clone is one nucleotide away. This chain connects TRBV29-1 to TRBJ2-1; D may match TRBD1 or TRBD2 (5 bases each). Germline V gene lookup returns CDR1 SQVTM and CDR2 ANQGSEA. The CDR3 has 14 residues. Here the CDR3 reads CSVENGANYDEQFF. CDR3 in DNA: TGCAGCGTTGAGAACGGGGCCAACTACGATGAGCAGTTCTTC.

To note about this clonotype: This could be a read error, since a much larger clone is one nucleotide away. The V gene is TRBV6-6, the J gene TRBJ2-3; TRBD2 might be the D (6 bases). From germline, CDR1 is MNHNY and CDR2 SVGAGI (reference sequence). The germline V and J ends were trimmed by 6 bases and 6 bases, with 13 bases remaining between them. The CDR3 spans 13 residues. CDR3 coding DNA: TGTGCCAGCAGACTGGAGGGCCTGGATACGCAGTATTTT. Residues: CASRLEGLDTQYF.

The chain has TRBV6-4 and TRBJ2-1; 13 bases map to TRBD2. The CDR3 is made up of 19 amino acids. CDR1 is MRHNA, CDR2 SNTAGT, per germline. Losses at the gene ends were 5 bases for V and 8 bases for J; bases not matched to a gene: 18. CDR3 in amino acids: CASSSTGLAGPKGIYEQFF. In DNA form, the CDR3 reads TGTGCCAGCAGTTCAACGGGACTAGCGGGACCCAAGGGGATATATGAGCAGTTCTTC.

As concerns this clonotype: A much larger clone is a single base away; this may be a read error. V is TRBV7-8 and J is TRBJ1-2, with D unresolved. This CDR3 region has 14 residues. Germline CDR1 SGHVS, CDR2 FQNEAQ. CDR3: CDSSFQGNNYGYTF. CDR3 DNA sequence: TGTGACAGCAGCTTCCAAGGGAATAACTATGGCTACACCTTC.

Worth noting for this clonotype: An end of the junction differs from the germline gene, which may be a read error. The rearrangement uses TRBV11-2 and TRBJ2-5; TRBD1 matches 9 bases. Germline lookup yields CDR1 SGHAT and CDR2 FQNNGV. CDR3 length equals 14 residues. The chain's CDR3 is CANSPGQGQETQYF. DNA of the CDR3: TGTGCCAACAGCCCGGGACAGGGTCAAGAGACCCAGTACTTC.